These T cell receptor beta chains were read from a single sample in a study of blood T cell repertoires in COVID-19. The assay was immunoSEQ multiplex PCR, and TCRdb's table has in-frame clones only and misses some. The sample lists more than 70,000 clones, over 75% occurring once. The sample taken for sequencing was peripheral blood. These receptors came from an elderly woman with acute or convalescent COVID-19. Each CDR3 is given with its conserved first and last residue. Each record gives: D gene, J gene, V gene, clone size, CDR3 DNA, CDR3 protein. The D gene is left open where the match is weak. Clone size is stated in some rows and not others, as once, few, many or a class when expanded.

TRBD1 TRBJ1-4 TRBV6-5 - TGTGCCAGCAGTTACTCTACAGGGGTAGCGGAAAAACTGTTTTTT CASSYSTGVAEKLFF
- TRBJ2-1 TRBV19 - TGTGCCAGTAGTATACTCCGGGGAGGTGCCTACAATGAGCAGTTCTTC CASSILRGGAYNEQFF
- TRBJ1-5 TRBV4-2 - TGTGCCAGCAGCCATGGAGGCGCGGGGGATCCCCAGCATTTT CASSHGGAGDPQHF
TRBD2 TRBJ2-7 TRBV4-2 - TGTGCCAGCAGCCCGGGACTACTCAATACCTACGAGCAGTACTTC CASSPGLLNTYEQYF
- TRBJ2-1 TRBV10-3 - TGTGCCATCAGTGCCAGGGGGGACAATGAGCAGTTCTTC CAISARGDNEQFF
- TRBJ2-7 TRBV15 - TGTGCCACCAGACCCTACAGGGTGGGAGAAGGCGAGCAGTACTTC CATRPYRVGEGEQYF
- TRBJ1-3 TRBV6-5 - TGTGCCAGCCAGACTCCTAGCTCTGGAAACACCATATATTTT CASQTPSSGNTIYF
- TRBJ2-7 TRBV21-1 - TGTGCCAGCAGCAAAGCGGGAGGGGAATTCTCCTACGAGCAGTACTTC CASSKAGGEFSYEQYF
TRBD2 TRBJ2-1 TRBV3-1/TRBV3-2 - TGTGCCAGCAGCCATATACTAGCGGGAGGTGGGAATGAGCAGTTCTTC CASSHILAGGGNEQFF
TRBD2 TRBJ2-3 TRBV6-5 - TGTGCCAGCAACCGACTAGCGCGCCCAGATACGCAGTATTTT CASNRLARPDTQYF
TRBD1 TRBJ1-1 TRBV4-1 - TGCGCCAGCAGCCACACTAACCGGGACAGGCCTCAAGCTTTCTTT CASSHTNRDRPQAFF
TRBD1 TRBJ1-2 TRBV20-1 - TGCAGTGCACTACAGGGGGTTGGCTACACCTTC CSALQGVGYTF
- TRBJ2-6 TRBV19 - TGTGCCAGTAGTATAAGCGGCGCAGGGGCAAGCTCTGGGGCCAACGTCCTGACTTTC CASSISGAGASSGANVLTF
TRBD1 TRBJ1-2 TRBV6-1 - TGTGCCAGCAGTGATGGGGCGGCAGGGGGGACCCATAACTATGGCTACACCTTC CASSDGAAGGTHNYGYTF
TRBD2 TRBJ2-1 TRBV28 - TGTGCCAGCAGCCCGGGGGGGGCCGGGTACAATGAGCAGTTCTTC CASSPGGAGYNEQFF
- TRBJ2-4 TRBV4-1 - TGCGCCAGCAGCCACTTAAGCCATGAAGCCAAAAACATTCAGTACTTC CASSHLSHEAKNIQYF
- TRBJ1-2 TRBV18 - TGTGCCAGCTCACCGAACGGGGAAACCTATGGCTACACCTTC CASSPNGETYGYTF
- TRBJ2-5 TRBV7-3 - TGTGCCAGCAGCCCGACAGAGGTCGAAGAGACCCAGTACTTC CASSPTEVEETQYF
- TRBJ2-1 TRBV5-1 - TGCGCCAGCTCCGGGCTTTCGGGGGCCTACAATGAGCAGTTCTTC CASSGLSGAYNEQFF
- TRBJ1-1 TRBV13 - TGTGCCAGCAGCCAAGTAAACAAAGCTTTCTTT CASSQVNKAFF
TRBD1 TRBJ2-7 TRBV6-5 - TGTGCCAGCAGTAGGACCGGGACAGGGGGCAACGAGCAGTACTTC CASSRTGTGGNEQYF
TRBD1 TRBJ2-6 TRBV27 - TGTGCCAGCAGTGCGATAGGGACAGGTCACTCTGGGGCCAACGTCCTGACTTTC CASSAIGTGHSGANVLTF
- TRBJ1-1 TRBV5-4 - TGTGCCAGCAGCTTGGAGGCTGGGGGAGGCACTGAAGCTTTCTTT CASSLEAGGGTEAFF
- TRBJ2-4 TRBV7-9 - TGTGCCAGCAGCTTCGGAGCCAAAAACATTCAGTACTTC CASSFGAKNIQYF
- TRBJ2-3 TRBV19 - TGTGCCAGTAGTATAGGTCAAGGGGTCCGAGGCACAGATACGCAGTATTTT CASSIGQGVRGTDTQYF
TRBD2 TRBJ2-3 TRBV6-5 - TGTGCCAGCAGCTTGACTAGCGGGGCCACAGATACGCAGTATTTT CASSLTSGATDTQYF
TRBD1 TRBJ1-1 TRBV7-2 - TGTGCCAGCGGGGTCGACAGGGTAGATGAAGCTTTCTTT CASGVDRVDEAFF
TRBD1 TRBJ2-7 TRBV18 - TGTGCCAGCTCACCCGGGACAGGGGTCCACGAGCAGTACTTC CASSPGTGVHEQYF
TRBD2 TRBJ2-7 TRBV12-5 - TGTGCTAGTGCCACGAGTGGCAGGGAGGGCTACGAGCAGTACTTC CASATSGREGYEQYF
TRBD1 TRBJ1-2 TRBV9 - TGTGCCAGCAGCCCCTCCCTGGACAGGGCTAACTATGGCTACACCTTC CASSPSLDRANYGYTF
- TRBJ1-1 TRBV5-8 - TGTGCCAGCAGCTTGCCGGGAGCGGGCACTGAAGCTTTCTTT CASSLPGAGTEAFF
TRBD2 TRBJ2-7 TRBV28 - TGTGCCAGCAGAATCGCCGGGACTAAGAACTACGAGCAGTACTTC CASRIAGTKNYEQYF
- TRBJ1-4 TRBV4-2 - TGTGCCAGCAGCCAAGTGCAAAACAGGCGTAATGAAAAACTGTTTTTT CASSQVQNRRNEKLFF
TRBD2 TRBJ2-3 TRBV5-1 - TGCGCCAGCAGTTATACTAGCGTCACAGATACGCAGTATTTT CASSYTSVTDTQYF
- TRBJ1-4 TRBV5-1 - TGCGCCAGCAGCTTGGCTCAGGGGAGGGCGGAAAAACTGTTTTTT CASSLAQGRAEKLFF
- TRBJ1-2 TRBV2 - TGTGCCAGCAGGTCAACCAGGGAGGCCTATGGCTACACCTTC CASRSTREAYGYTF
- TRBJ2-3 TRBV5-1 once TGCGCCAGCAGGGTGGCGGGACCTTCCGGGGATACGCAGTATTTT CASRVAGPSGDTQYF
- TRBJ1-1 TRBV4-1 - TGCGCCAGCAGCCAAGTCAACAGGGACACTGAAGCTTTCTTT CASSQVNRDTEAFF
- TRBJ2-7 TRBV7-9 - TGTGCCAGCAGCTTACAACAGGGCTACGAGCAGTACTTC CASSLQQGYEQYF
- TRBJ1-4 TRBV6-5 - TGTGCCAGCAGCCCCCCGGGCGGGGAAAAACTGTTTTTT CASSPPGGEKLFF
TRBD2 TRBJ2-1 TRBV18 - TGTGCCAGCTCAACATTAGCGGGGAGTTACAATGAGCAGTTCTTC CASSTLAGSYNEQFF
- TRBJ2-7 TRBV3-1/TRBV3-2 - TGTGCCAGCAGCCGGGCTTTTGAAAGCTCCTACGAGCAGTACTTC CASSRAFESSYEQYF
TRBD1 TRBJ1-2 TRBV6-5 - TGTGCCAGCACTATTGGACAGGGAGATGGCTACACCTTC CASTIGQGDGYTF
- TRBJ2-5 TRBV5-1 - TGCGCCAGCAGCATCGGACTGAGTGGAGAGACCCAGTACTTC CASSIGLSGETQYF
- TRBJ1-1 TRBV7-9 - TGTGCCAGCAGCTTAGGTCGGGACACCACTGAAGCTTTCTTT CASSLGRDTTEAFF
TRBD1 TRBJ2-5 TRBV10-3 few TGTGCCAGTCAGGCCCCGGGACAGGGGCAAGAGACCCAGTACTTC CASQAPGQGQETQYF
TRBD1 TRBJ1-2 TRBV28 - TGTGCCAGCCGGACAGGGTATACCTATGGCTACACCTTC CASRTGYTYGYTF
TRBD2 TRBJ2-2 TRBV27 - TGTGCCAGCAGTTTACTAGCGGGCGGCACCGGGGAGCTGTTTTTT CASSLLAGGTGELFF
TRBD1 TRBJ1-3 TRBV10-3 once TGTGCCATCAGCCGACAGGGATCTGGAAACACCATATATTTT CAISRQGSGNTIYF
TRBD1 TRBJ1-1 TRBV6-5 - TGTGCCAGCACTAGGGACAGCCCACCTGAAGCTTTCTTT CASTRDSPPEAFF
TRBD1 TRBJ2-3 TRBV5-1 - TGCGCCAGCAGATTGGCAGGGGGCAGCACAGATACGCAGTATTTT CASRLAGGSTDTQYF
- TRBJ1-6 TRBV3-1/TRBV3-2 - TGTGCCAGCAGAGGGGCGGGGGCTAGCTCCTATAATTCACCCCTCCACTTT CASRGAGASSYNSPLHF
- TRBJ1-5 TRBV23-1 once TGCGCCAGCAGTCGACGGGAACAAGGGCCCCAGCATTTT CASSRREQGPQHF
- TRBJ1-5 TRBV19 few TGTGCCAGTAGTAGGCGCGGGGGCGCGGAGGGGGGCAATCAGCCCCAGCATTTT CASSRRGGAEGGNQPQHF
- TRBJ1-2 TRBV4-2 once TGTGCCAGCAGCCAAGATTTTGTCAGATCGCACTATGGCTACACCTTC CASSQDFVRSHYGYTF
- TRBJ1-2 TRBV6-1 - TGTGCCAGCAGTCCCCAGGGAAACTATGGCTACACCTTC CASSPQGNYGYTF
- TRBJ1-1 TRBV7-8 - TGTGCCAGCAGCCCAGGTCTAAACACTGAAGCTTTCTTT CASSPGLNTEAFF